This T cell receptor (beta chain) stems from a study of beta chain features in type 1 diabetes. Study results and caveats: Among patients, naive, central memory and Treg TCRB repertoires appeared more similar than among healthy donors. VDJ junctions sequenced from type 1 diabetes patients showed fewer insertions and more deletions. Moderately but significantly shorter TCRB CDR3s were found in Type 1 diabetes patients in all four CD4+ subsets.

Germline CDR1 reads SGHNT; CDR2 reads YYREEE (reference sequence). The CDR3 consists of 16 residues. With 3 bases clipped from V and 5 bases from J, the junction kept 7 bases outside the gene matches. The isolated RNA, all of it, was reverse transcribed, so expressed TCRB transcripts were what got sequenced. Sequencing used immunoSEQ multiplex PCR; TCRdb keeps in-frame clones, though not all of them. In the table there are about 53,000 clones, about 60% of which are singletons. Every participating donor gave one draw, a heparinised blood sample averaging roughly 100 mL. Each of the CD4+ naive, central memory, regulatory and stem cell-like memory populations was sorted via CD45RO/CCR7/CD25/CD127/CD95/CD27. Worth noting for this clone: No antigen is known for it.

Input material: stem cell memory CD4+ T cells from blood. The source of this sequence is a woman younger than 45 with type 1 diabetes. The chain carries TRBV5-4 and TRBJ2-2; 10 bases are shared with TRBD1. The CDR3 DNA reads as TGTGCCAGCAGCTCTCGACGGACAGGGGGGACCGGGGAGCTGTTTTTT. It is translated as CASSSRRTGGTGELFF.